This T cell receptor (beta chain) stems from a study of shared clonotypes between healthy human individuals. Background on the study: The plates for each donor numbered three CD4 naive, three CD4 memory, two CD8 naive and one CD8 memory.

Comment on this clone: Its antigen is unknown.

This CDR3 comprises 15 residues. Per the germline V gene, CDR1 is LNHDA and CDR2 is SQIVND (reference sequence). V dropped 6 bases and J dropped 7; count of bases not matched to a gene: 8. Study-wide results and caveats: Across subsets, estimated richness was generally greater for naive than for memory populations.

Authors' data handling: Junction-only sequences without quality scores came from ImmunoSEQ, so filtering differed. The repertoire was sequenced with immunoSEQ multiplex PCR; TCRdb's copy has only in-frame clones and lacks some. V and J calls and clone size are copied from that table; D and trimming were computed from the DNA. The data contain 1.6 million or so clones, roughly 96% of them singletons. Sample: naive CD4+ T cells sorted from blood. As for subset: CD45RA+ positively selected. This chain links TRBV19 with TRBJ2-1; TRBD2 matches 11 bases. The clonotype was recovered from a man aged 25 to 40 in good health. CDR3 protein: CASRLTSGIGNEQFF. DNA for the CDR3: TGTGCCAGTAGGCTGACTAGCGGGATAGGAAATGAGCAGTTCTTC.